What follows are 7 T cell receptor beta chains derived from one specimen sequenced in a study of T cell repertoires in aging, cancer and after chemotherapy. Multiplex touch-down PCR with TRB-A/B primers amplified rearranged V-D-J TRB sequences. TCRdb analysed the multiplex PCR reads with MiXCR anew, one entry per CDR3 protein. The sample has roughly 1,300 distinct CDR3 sequences; about half are singletons. Peripheral blood genomic DNA, not sorted cells or RNA, was the template. Material for sequencing was blood. These receptors all come from a human donor with a blood cancer.

This chain uses TRBV19 with TRBJ2-7; 8 positions match TRBD2. CDR1 LNHDA and CDR2 SQIVND come from the germline V gene (reference sequence). The trim removed 1 base at V and 5 bases at J, leaving 7 bases unmatched. CDR3 length equals 15 residues. CDR3 sequence reads: CASSIAGGPFDEQYF. DNA of the CDR3: TGTGCCAGTAGTATAGCGGGAGGGCCATTTGACGAGCAGTACTTC.

The CDR3 region has the DNA TGTGCCATCCGTAGCGGGGGTAACACCGGGGAGCTGTTTTTT. This codes for CAIRSGGNTGELFF. The chain is built from TRBV19 and TRBJ2-2, with TRBD2 matching 9 bases. V lost 10 bases, J lost 2 bases, and 5 bases stayed unmatched. There are 14 residues in the CDR3. Germline values: CDR1 LNHDA, CDR2 SQIVND (reference sequence).

This clonotype is deemed medium-sized (0.01 to 0.1%). Here the CDR3 DNA reads TGTGCCAGCAGATCCTGGGGGGGAGGGAGTGGAAAAAGCAATCAGCCCCAGCATTTT. This encodes CASRSWGGGSGKSNQPQHF. V is TRBV27 and J is TRBJ1-5; TRBD1 might be the D (5 bases). The CDR3 loop spans 19 amino acids. Looked up from germline, CDR1 is MNHEY and CDR2 is SMNVEV (reference sequence). V lost 6 bases to trimming and J lost 1 base, with 25 bases between them.

This clonotype is large (0.1 to 1%) by share. The rearrangement joins TRBV6-2 or TRBV6-3 to TRBJ2-1; the match to TRBD1 covers 8 bases. This CDR3 comprises 16 residues. J gave up 0 bases and V 2 bases, and 3 bases lay outside the gene matches. Germline CDR1 and CDR2: MNHEY and SVGEGT. CDR3 sequence (DNA): TGTGCCAGCAGTTACCTTGGGACAGGCTCCTACAATGAGCAGTTCTTC. Translation: CASSYLGTGSYNEQFF.

About this clonotype: The junction does not match germline at one end; this may be a read error. V usage is TRBV5-5 and J usage is TRBJ1-2; D remains ambiguous. The V gene's germline CDR1 is SGHKS and CDR2 YYEKEE (reference sequence). The CDR3 sequence is 14 residues long. The CDR3 DNA reads TGCGCCAGCAGCTTTAAGCGAACTAACTATGGCTACACCTTC. This sequence encodes CASSFKRTNYGYTF.

This clonotype is large by share. V gene TRBV6-2 or TRBV6-3 combines with J gene TRBJ2-2, with D perhaps matching TRBD2 (6 bases). CDR3 size: 14 residues. V lost 3 bases and J 6 bases, leaving 11 bases between the germline ends. From germline, CDR1 is MNHEY and CDR2 SVGEGT. The CDR3 loop is CASSYSREAGELFF. The CDR3 nucleotides read TGTGCCAGCAGTTATTCCAGGGAGGCCGGGGAGCTGTTTTTT.

By share, this clonotype counts as large. The rearrangement uses TRBV6-5 and TRBJ2-7; D unclear. Trimming took off 0 bases at V and 0 bases at J, with 6 bases between the two ends. The CDR3 contains 14 residues. In germline, CDR1 is MNHEY, CDR2 SVGAGI. CDR3 region: CASSYSTSSYEQYF. CDR3 DNA sequence: TGTGCCAGCAGTTACTCGACAAGCTCCTACGAGCAGTACTTC.